The source of this TCR beta chain is a study of PD-L1 blockade in urothelial cancer (dated by TCRdb to about 2017). About the study as a whole: All patients started therapy in about 2014 and received atezolizumab 1,200 mg intravenously every 3 weeks. About nine tenths of the roughly 29 patients were identified as males with urothelial cancer of bladder origin, and a prior smoking history was reported by 18 of 29 patients. An ECOG performance status of 0 or 1 was recorded for the patients, and 0 to 3 prior chemotherapy regimens had been received by the patients. Blood samples were analyzed at 3 weeks after treatment start (second dose) and at 6 weeks after treatment start. Blood samples yielded a median of 141,255 T cells and tens of thousands of unique TCRs, with median clonality roughly 0.084. The study was an exploratory multi-omic analysis of somatic, immune and clinical correlates of response to PD-L1 blockade with atezolizumab in urothelial cancer. TCR sequencing covered pretreatment tumor samples and matched, serially collected peripheral blood taken before and after atezolizumab treatment. Durable clinical benefit was defined as a progression-free survival longer than 6 months, and TCR features were additionally tested against progression-free survival and overall survival. In the same patients who had TCR sequencing, pretreatment tumors also underwent whole exome sequencing and RNA sequencing. Under ten patients reached durable clinical benefit, while about 20 patients did not. Pretreatment blood TCR-seq was available for fewer than 30 patients, at least one posttreatment blood collection was obtained for some 25 patients, and tumor TCR-seq was available for some 25 patients.

Synthetic TCR analog templates were spiked into each PCR to estimate absolute template abundance from read counts. The immunoSEQ assay was used to amplify TCRbeta CDR3 regions from genomic DNA with bias-controlled V and J gene primers. Sequencing of rearranged TCRbeta segments was done at approximately 20X coverage. The authors' analysis ran thus. Sequencing errors were corrected by clustering and CDR3s were annotated against IMGT to assign V, D and J genes. Out-of-frame and stop-codon sequences were excluded, and only productive TCRbeta rearrangements were used in downstream analyses. Clonality was computed as one minus Shannon entropy normalized by the log of the number of unique productive sequences. Clones differing between time points or between blood and tumor were identified using Fisher's exact test with Benjamini-Hochberg correction, with an adjusted p below 0.01 applied as the threshold. Entries here come from immuneACCESS through TCRdb and include only in-frame sequences with V and J called. Some clones fail to appear in such tables; in the studies checked, an unresolved V gene covers under half of the shortfall, and the cause of the remainder is unknown. The D gene and trimming were derived from the DNA, and the V and J assignments and clone size from that table. The sample yields fewer than 65,000 clones; about 88% were counted once. The ten largest clones add up to approximately 3% of the sample.

General conclusions and limits of the study: Because the sample size was small (n of about 29) and many exploratory analyses were performed, the results are intended to be hypothesis-generating. Among patients with durable benefit, tumor-associated TCR clones showed greater expansion in peripheral blood 3 weeks after treatment started (n ≈ 20, p = 0.022). A pretreatment peripheral blood TCR clonality below the median was linked to improved progression-free and overall survival.

The time point label here, explained by the study, means: pretreatment peripheral blood. A cohort of some 29 patients with locally advanced or metastatic urothelial carcinoma, treated at Memorial Sloan Kettering on a trial protocol, was included. Peripheral blood mononuclear cells were collected pretreatment and during treatment, with between 1 and 8 total time points per patient. The Qiagen DNeasy Blood extraction kit was used to purify genomic DNA from total PBMCs and from tumor samples. Collected pretreatment and during treatment, PBMCs were isolated and stored as previously described. The germline V gene supplies CDR1 SNHLY and CDR2 FYNNEI. The CDR3 runs 12 residues from the cysteine to the phenylalanine. This entry keeps only the CDR3 DNA: 36 bases, framed from base 1. Turning to this clone: Its antigen has not been determined. An end of the junction does not agree with germline; a read error may underlie this.

Here the sequenced sample was PBMCs, taken around atezolizumab (anti-PD-L1) treatment. The chain uses TRBV2 and TRBJ1-1; 6 matching bases give a weak D call of TRBD1. This receptor was taken from a man between 65 and 80 years old with urothelial cancer. The CDR3 in this case is CASSEAWDNRIF. The DNA sequence reads TGTGCCAGCAGTGAAGCTTGGGACAACAGAATTTTT.